The 29 T cell receptor beta chains reported below all come from one sample, sequenced in a study of T cell responses to AZD1222 COVID-19 vaccine (dated by TCRdb to the early 2020s). Preparation of the library involved the immunoSEQ multiplex PCR assay. The immuneACCESS repertoire file appears here via TCRdb, limited to in-frame rearrangements. These files lack a portion of the clones; in checked studies, under half of the deficit traces to unresolved V genes, and the cause of the others is not known. This sample is represented by about 210,000 clones; approximately 94% of them were singletons. The ten largest clones capture 1.7% of the sample. According to the study, the label for this sample's time point signals: about 28 days (+/-7) after the second vaccine dose. Taken with the paper, the label for treatment or condition translates to: meningococcal conjugate vaccine given as trial control. Here the sequenced sample was peripheral blood, taken 28 days after the second dose of the MenACWY control vaccine. Source of these receptors: an adult who received the MenACWY meningococcal vaccine as a control.

V and J are TRBV6-4 and TRBJ2-3; maybe TRBD1 (6 bases). Trimming stripped 6 bases from V and 11 bases from J, with 24 bases between. The V gene's germline CDR1 is MRHNA and CDR2 SNTAGT. The CDR3 is 15 residues long. The DNA for the CDR3 is TGTGCCAGCAGATGGACAGACCCCGCATGGGTTAGGCAGTATTTT. Residues: CASRWTDPAWVRQYF.

V and J are TRBV3-1 (or the pseudogene TRBV3-2) and TRBJ2-7; 7 positions agree with TRBD2. The CDR3 is made up of 16 amino acids. With 0 bases clipped from V and 3 bases from J, the junction kept 8 bases outside the gene matches. The germline CDR1 and CDR2 sequences are LGHDT and YNNKEL (reference sequence). CDR3 amino acids: CASSQDTGEGFYEQYF. Written as DNA, the CDR3 is TGTGCCAGCAGCCAAGATACGGGGGAGGGATTCTACGAGCAGTACTTC.

This chain links TRBV9 with TRBJ2-4; 8 bases are shared with TRBD1. Germline lookup yields CDR1 SGDLS and CDR2 YYNGEE. This CDR3 has 17 residues. The V gene end was trimmed by 4 bases and the J gene end by 0 bases; junction bases not matched to a gene: 9. CDR3 amino acids: CASSPRQGKEAKNIQYF. CDR3 nucleotide sequence: TGTGCCAGCAGCCCCCGACAGGGGAAAGAAGCCAAAAACATTCAGTACTTC.

The chain recombines TRBV15 with TRBJ1-6, with a tentative D call TRBD1 (5 bases). The germline CDR1 and CDR2 sequences are LNHNV and YYDKDF (reference sequence). The CDR3 runs to 14 residues. V lost 0 bases, J lost 10 bases, and 10 bases lay in between. CDR3 bases: TGTGCCACCAGCAGAGAAGTAGGGACCTCACCCCTCCACTTT. Amino acid sequence: CATSREVGTSPLHF. Combining the CDR3 with reference TRBV15 and TRBJ1-6 gives the whole variable domain DAMVIQNPRYQVTQFGKPVTLSCSQTLNHNVMYWYQQKSSQAPKLLFHYYDKDFNNEADTPDNFQSRRPNTSFCFLDIRSPGLGDTAMYLCATSREVGTSPLHFGNGTRLTVT.

The chain joins TRBV5-5 to TRBJ1-6; the D is unclear. The CDR3 totals 14 residues. Germline V gives CDR1 SGHKS, CDR2 YYEKEE (reference sequence). Trimming stripped 4 bases from V and 7 bases from J, with 12 bases between. CDR3 nucleotide sequence: TGTGCCAGCAGCCGGGCTCAAGGGAATTCACCCCTCCACTTT. This sequence encodes CASSRAQGNSPLHF.

The gene calls are TRBV6-1 and TRBJ1-5; the D gene is possibly TRBD1 (6 bases). This CDR3 has 15 residues. Germline CDR1 reads MNHNS; CDR2 reads SASEGT. The V end lost 5 bases, the J end lost 9 bases, and 20 bases lay between the germline ends. The CDR3 is CASSIQGSQAGPQHF. The CDR3 coding sequence is TGTGCCAGCAGTATCCAGGGGTCCCAAGCGGGGCCCCAGCATTTT.

The chain combines TRBV6-5 with TRBJ1-4; weak D call: TRBD1 (6 bases). Per the germline V gene, CDR1 is MNHEY and CDR2 is SVGAGI. This CDR3 region has 16 residues. With 0 bases removed from V and 3 bases from J, the gap between germline ends came to 11 bases. Here the CDR3 reads CASSYSSGAPNEKLFF. The CDR3 coding sequence is TGTGCCAGCAGTTACTCGTCGGGGGCCCCTAATGAAAAACTGTTTTTT.

The chain uses TRBV6-2 or TRBV6-3 and TRBJ1-6; D gene unclear. Germline assignment: CDR1 MNHEY and CDR2 SVGEGT. The CDR3 is 16 residues long. V was pared by 6 bases and J by 6 bases, with 18 bases between. The CDR3 loop reads CASSATLQLRNSPLHF. The CDR3 DNA sequence: TGTGCCAGCAGCGCCACTTTACAGCTCCGTAATTCACCCCTCCACTTT.

CDR3 sequence: CASSATLQLSMNTEAFF. The DNA for the CDR3 is TGTGCCAGCAGTGCGACACTCCAGCTGTCTATGAACACTGAAGCTTTCTTT. This chain uses TRBV2 with TRBJ1-1; no firm D call. Per the germline V gene, CDR1 is SNHLY and CDR2 is FYNNEI. V shed 4 bases and J shed 0 bases, with 18 bases lying between them. This CDR3 has 17 residues.

The chain carries TRBV24-1 and TRBJ2-3, with D maybe TRBD1 (6 bases). CDR1 is KGHDR and CDR2 is SFDVKD in the germline V gene. V shed 5 bases and J shed 0 bases, with 14 bases lying between them. This CDR3 is built from 16 residues. DNA of the CDR3: TGTGCCACCAGTGGTTGGGACACCTCTAGCACAGATACGCAGTATTTT. It encodes CATSGWDTSSTDTQYF.

This clone came up once. This sequence joins TRBV6-2 or TRBV6-3 and TRBJ1-4; D not resolved. Germline lookup yields CDR1 MNHEY and CDR2 SVGEGT. This CDR3 spans 16 amino acids. Trimming shortened V by 6 bases and J by 3 bases, and 17 bases separated the two germline ends. The CDR3 is CASSEGIRRANEKLFF. Written as DNA, the CDR3 is TGTGCCAGCAGCGAAGGGATCCGTCGGGCTAATGAAAAACTGTTTTTT.

J is TRBJ2-5 and V is TRBV5-4, with 11 positions matching TRBD1. Looked up from germline, CDR1 is SGHNT and CDR2 is YYREEE (reference sequence). The CDR3 length is 15 residues. V shed 2 bases and J 5 bases; nucleotides not matched to a gene: 5. The CDR3 loop reads CASSLVGQGAETQYF. The DNA of the CDR3 is TGTGCCAGCAGCTTAGTCGGACAGGGGGCTGAGACCCAGTACTTC.

The gene calls are TRBV21-1 and TRBJ2-2; no check of the table's D call, TRBD2, against the DNA was made. TRBV21-1 is a pseudogene. CDR3 length: 16 amino acids. The CDR3 sequence is CASSKGLRTYTGELFF. The CDR3 nucleotides read TGTGCCAGCAGCAAAGGTCTAAGGACTTACACCGGGGAGCTGTTTTTT.

To note about this clone: The sample carries other DNA sequences with the same CDR3. This chain uses TRBV27 with TRBJ2-7, with 9 bases identical to TRBD2. With 2 bases clipped from V and 4 bases from J, the junction kept 3 bases outside the gene matches. The CDR3 runs to 14 residues. Germline V lookup: CDR1 MNHEY, CDR2 SMNVEV (reference sequence). CDR3 sequence (DNA): TGTGCCAGCAGTTTAGCGGGAGGGCCTTACGAGCAGTACTTC. Protein product: CASSLAGGPYEQYF.

This clone has only one observation. The chain links TRBV6-1 to TRBJ2-1; no firm D call. V was pared by 2 bases and J by 8 bases, with 4 bases between. CDR1 is MNHNS, CDR2 SASEGT, per germline. The CDR3 is made up of 11 amino acids. Here the CDR3 reads CASSENYEQFF. The CDR3 nucleotides read TGTGCCAGCAGTGAAAACTATGAGCAGTTCTTC.

V gene TRBV5-6 combines with J gene TRBJ2-1; tentative D call: TRBD1 (5 bases). Germline-derived CDR1 and CDR2 are SGHDT and YYEEEE. The CDR3 has 13 residues. V was clipped by 2 bases and J by 7 bases, with 10 bases between them. CDR3: CASSLLQGNEQFF. The CDR3 DNA follows: TGTGCCAGCAGCTTACTCCAGGGAAATGAGCAGTTCTTC.

The chain carries TRBV11-2 and TRBJ2-1; TRBD2 matches at 12 bases. CDR3 length: 18 residues. Germline V gene lookup returns CDR1 SGHAT and CDR2 FQNNGV. V was clipped by 2 bases and J by 5 bases; unmatched bases: 10. The CDR3 spells CASSLLASGGAGHNEQFF. The DNA of the CDR3 is TGTGCCAGCAGCTTATTGGCTAGCGGGGGGGCCGGGCACAATGAGCAGTTCTTC.

The chain recombines TRBV7-8 with TRBJ1-1, with 7 positions matching TRBD1. The CDR3 consists of 13 residues. V shed 5 bases and J 2 bases; nucleotides not matched to a gene: 2. Germline V gene data show CDR1 as SGHVS and CDR2 as FQNEAQ. CDR3 DNA: TGTGCCAGCAGCCGACAGGGTAACACTGAAGCTTTCTTT. Its protein is CASSRQGNTEAFF.

This chain joins TRBV6-4 and TRBJ2-7, with D perhaps TRBD2 (5 bases). V gave up 5 bases and J gave up 5 bases, with 19 bases separating them. Germline V gene lookup returns CDR1 MRHNA and CDR2 SNTAGT. The CDR3 covers 15 residues. In DNA, the CDR3 is TGTGCCAGCAGTAAAAGCGGTGAATTTGCGGACGAGCAGTACTTC. Its translation is CASSKSGEFADEQYF.

Only one count was recorded for this clone. The rearrangement uses TRBV14 and TRBJ2-1; TRBD2 is a possible D gene (7 bases). V was cut by 4 bases and J by 2 bases, with 18 bases left in between. The CDR3 consists of 17 residues. CDR1 is SGHDN, CDR2 FVKESK, per germline. CDR3 sequence (DNA): TGTGCCAGCAGCCCGCGTATAGGCGGGGGCGCCTACAATGAGCAGTTCTTC. The encoded protein is CASSPRIGGGAYNEQFF. Using reference TRBV14 and TRBJ2-1 for the parts outside the CDR3, the full variable domain is EAGVTQFPSHSVIEKGQTVTLRCDPISGHDNLYWYRRVMGKEIKFLLHFVKESKQDESGMPNNRFLAERTGGTYSTLKVQPAELEDSGVYFCASSPRIGGGAYNEQFFGPGTRLTVL.

This rearrangement joins TRBV19 to TRBJ1-2, with D hard to call. Trimming left V 7 bases short and J 5 bases short, with 17 bases between. This CDR3 spans 14 amino acids. Germline-derived CDR1 and CDR2 are LNHDA and SQIVND (reference sequence). This CDR3 reads CASNAYRNPYGYTF. Here the CDR3 DNA reads TGTGCCAGTAATGCCTACAGAAACCCGTATGGCTACACCTTC.

The chain carries TRBV7-2 and TRBJ1-2; possibly TRBD1 for D (5 bases). Germline-derived CDR1 and CDR2 are SGHTA and FQGNSA. The ends were cut back, 4 bases at V and 6 bases at J, with 21 bases in the middle. The CDR3 covers 16 residues. The CDR3 DNA is TGTGCCAGCAGCTCAAACGTCGGCGGGGGGGTGAATGGCTACACCTTC. Amino acid sequence: CASSSNVGGGVNGYTF.

The chain recombines TRBV30 with TRBJ2-3; 8 bases agree with TRBD2. The ends lost 4 bases at V and 3 bases at J; junction bases unmatched: 12. CDR3 size: 16 residues. Germline CDR1 and CDR2: GTSNPN and SVGIG (reference sequence). The CDR3 is CAWNRGGPARTDTQYF. In nucleotides, the CDR3 is TGTGCCTGGAACCGGGGGGGCCCCGCTCGGACAGATACGCAGTATTTT.

This rearrangement joins TRBV3-1 (or the pseudogene TRBV3-2) to TRBJ1-5; 7 bases are a match to TRBD1. Germline CDR1 is LGHDT and CDR2 is YNNKEL (reference sequence). The CDR3 length is 15 residues. V trimming: 5 bases; J trimming: 2 bases; junction bases outside the gene matches: 6. Written as DNA, the CDR3 is TGTGCCAGCAGCGGGGGAGGACAGGGCAATCAGCCCCAGCATTTT. This codes for CASSGGGQGNQPQHF.

The chain's CDR3 is CASSQMGQGTYEQYF. The CDR3 DNA reads TGTGCCAGCAGCCAAATGGGACAGGGGACTTACGAGCAGTACTTC. The gene calls are TRBV5-6 and TRBJ2-7; TRBD1 matches 10 bases. Germline trimming cut 4 bases from V and 4 bases from J; bases unmatched to any gene: 8. Germline V CDR1 and CDR2: SGHDT, YYEEEE. CDR3 size: 15 residues.

The chain is built from TRBV5-1 and TRBJ2-7, with 9 bases that match TRBD1. The germline V gene encodes CDR1 SGHRS and CDR2 YFSETQ. The junction had 6 bases not matched to a gene; V was cut back by 0 bases and J by 5 bases. The CDR3 length is 15 residues. The DNA for the CDR3 is TGCGCCAGCAGCTTGGGGGACAGGGATTTCCACGAGCAGTACTTC. Translating gives CASSLGDRDFHEQYF.

The rearrangement links TRBV21-1 to TRBJ2-1; the table's D call of TRBD2 was not tested on the DNA. TRBV21-1 counts as a pseudogene. The CDR3 length is 14 residues. The CDR3 DNA reads TGTGCCAGCAGCATGACTCACATGGTCAATGAGCAGTTCTTC. As protein: CASSMTHMVNEQFF.

This clone was seen a few times. The chain carries TRBV6-4 and TRBJ2-1, with 10 positions matching TRBD2. Per germline, CDR1 MRHNA and CDR2 SNTAGT. The V and J ends lost 2 bases and 1 base, in that order; junction bases with no gene match: 2. This CDR3 is 16 amino acids long. The CDR3 region is CASSDQAGGSYNEQFF. The CDR3 DNA follows: TGTGCCAGCAGTGACCAAGCGGGAGGGTCCTACAATGAGCAGTTCTTC.

The chain is built from TRBV27 and TRBJ2-1, with D tentatively TRBD2 (7 bases). The CDR3 length is 15 residues. CDR1 is MNHEY, CDR2 SMNVEV, per germline (reference sequence). Trimming pared 5 bases from V and 6 bases from J, leaving 17 bases between. The CDR3 sequence: CASSTLGGRGNEQFF. CDR3 bases: TGTGCCAGCAGTACCCTGGGGGGGCGCGGCAATGAGCAGTTCTTC.